The entry below describes one T cell receptor (beta chain). This sample is part of a study of blood T cell repertoires in COVID-19. The wider study: The samples span acute and convalescent COVID-19 from the United States, Italy and Spain. The cDNA or gDNA used as material had been derived from T cells, B-cell-depleted T cells, or PBMCs.

As originally analysed: Estimation of nucleated cell counts was performed using reference gene primer amplification. Here immunoSEQ multiplex PCR was the method, and the copy in TCRdb shows in-frame clones only, minus some. From that table come the V and J calls and clone size; the DNA was used to work out D and trimming. This sample has some 170,000 clones, with around 83% found just once. The receptor was isolated from a man aged 35-49 years with acute or convalescent COVID-19. The specimen was peripheral blood.

DNA for the CDR3: TGTGCCAGCAGCTTAGGAGGCAGGGGTTACGAGCAGTACTTC. Translated: CASSLGGRGYEQYF. The chain employs TRBV7-2 and TRBJ2-7, with D perhaps matching TRBD1 (6 bases). The CDR3 runs to 14 residues. Per germline, CDR1 SGHTA and CDR2 FQGNSA. Deletions cut 1 base from V and 4 bases from J, with 11 bases between.